This T cell receptor beta chain is from a study of blood T cell repertoires in COVID-19 (dated by TCRdb to the early 2020s). At the level of the whole study: Samples from collaborators originated in the United States, Italy and Spain and spanned both the acute and convalescent phases of COVID-19. The sample metadata nearly always contained a de-identified subject ID, COVID-19 status, age in years and sex. The repertoires were released in a freely available public database intended as a resource for research on the immune response to SARS-CoV-2. The dataset comprised deeply sampled blood TCRbeta repertoires from subjects exposed to, actively infected with, or recovered from COVID-19. Where available, HLA class I and class II types were taken from metadata supplied by the sample provider and were not determined by assay-based typing. The material from the prospective study consisted of cDNA or gDNA derived from T cells, B-cell-depleted T cells, or PBMCs. The samples were drawn from two sources: the first 160 participants of the ongoing ImmuneRACE study, and 1,254 subjects contributed by 6 global collaborators.

The investigation overall reported the following: Clinical and demographic metadata were provided uncurated, with the amount varying by source and participant.

Each collaborating institution followed its own protocols to collect whole blood in K2EDTA tubes. For TCRbeta analysis, collaborators shipped samples in one of three forms: frozen whole blood, isolated PBMCs, or DNA extracted from either of those sample types. Remarks on this clone: The antigen this receptor binds is unknown. Per-base qualities were not stored, and no clone one base away is much larger.

Reading from cysteine to phenylalanine, the CDR3 counts 13 amino acids. Only the CDR3 DNA stays, 39 bases, in frame from base 1. Based on the germline V gene (reference sequence), the CDR1 and CDR2 sequences are GTSNPN and SVGIG. Ends trimmed: V by 3 bases, J by 9 bases; bases unmatched to a gene: 5. The immunoSEQ Assay, a bias-controlled multiplex PCR, was used to amplify TCRbeta CDR3 regions from genomic DNA. In the source study's methods: Nucleated cell counts per sample were estimated from amplification of reference gene primers within the assay. Sequence reads were collapsed and filtered to measure the absolute abundance of every unique TCRbeta CDR3 rearrangement. For each sample, productive Simpson clonality was calculated by taking the square root of Simpson's diversity index across productive rearrangements. Entries here come from immuneACCESS through TCRdb and include only in-frame sequences with V and J called. Some clones fail to appear in such tables; in the studies checked, an unresolved V gene covers under half of the shortfall, and the cause of the remainder is unknown. The V and J calls and clone size are taken from that table; D and trimming were inferred from the DNA. Recorded for this sample are some 140,000 clones; roughly four fifths of them occurred a single time. 9.5% to 14% of the sample is held by the ten biggest clonotypes.

Sequencing was done on a sample of peripheral blood. Recombination connected TRBV30 to TRBJ1-6; a stretch of 7 junction bases matches TRBD1. The source is a human donor in a cohort sampled during active COVID-19. The DNA sequence is TGTGCCTGGAGGATGACAGGGACTTCACCCCTCCACTTT. The translation is CAWRMTGTSPLHF.